What follows are 5 T cell receptor beta chains derived from one specimen sequenced in a study of CD8 T cells in ankylosing spondylitis. Overall study results and limits: Within ankylosing spondylitis blood, a TCR beta motif made up of under 10 highly homologous variants appeared to be characteristic.

A single record per CDR3 protein comes from TCRdb applying MiXCR to the 5' RACE reads. The sample carries 700,000 to 1,000,000 distinct CDR3 sequences, 12% recorded once. Their specific antigens are unknown. The sequencing input was blood, either unsorted or a sorted T cell fraction (not recorded which). These receptors all stem from a male donor with ankylosing spondylitis.

The rearrangement joins TRBV18 to TRBJ1-6; D perhaps matches TRBD1 (6 bases). The CDR3 has 15 amino acids. CDR1 KGHSH and CDR2 LQKENI come from the germline V gene. V lost 1 base and J 5 bases, leaving 9 bases between the germline ends. The CDR3 bases are TGTGCCAGCTCACCACGACAGGTCAATAATTCACCCCTCCACTTT. Encoded protein: CASSPRQVNNSPLHF.

This sequence joins TRBV27 and TRBJ1-2; TRBD1 matches 7 bases. Germline V CDR1 and CDR2: MNHEY, SMNVEV (reference sequence). Trimming at V came to 2 bases and at J to 5 bases, leaving 8 bases not matched to a gene. There are 15 residues in the CDR3. Here the CDR3 DNA reads TGTGCCAGCAGTTTAAGAGGACAGGAGGGGTATGGCTACACCTTC. Translating gives CASSLRGQEGYGYTF.

This clonotype was detected only a few times. This chain connects TRBV28 to TRBJ2-7; TRBD1 aligns across 9 bases. V lost 6 bases and J lost 7; bases outside the gene matches: 4. This CDR3 is 12 amino acids long. Germline CDR1 reads MDHEN; CDR2 reads SYDVKM. The CDR3 DNA is TGTGCCAGCAGACAGGGGGCTAGGGAGCAGTACTTC. Its protein product is CASRQGAREQYF.

Ten or more counts support this clonotype. The rearrangement joins TRBV15 to TRBJ2-1; 10 nucleotides agree with TRBD2. The CDR3 covers 15 residues. The germline V gene encodes CDR1 LNHNV and CDR2 YYDKDF (reference sequence). Trimming cost V 4 bases and J 7 bases; bases outside gene matches: 7. This CDR3 reads CATSKSGGAGNEQFF. The DNA of the CDR3 is TGTGCCACCAGCAAGAGCGGGGGGGCGGGAAATGAGCAGTTCTTC.

This rearrangement joins TRBV7-8 to TRBJ2-7; D remains unclear. V was trimmed by 4 bases and J by 3 bases, leaving 13 bases between them. Germline lookup yields CDR1 SGHVS and CDR2 FQNEAQ. This CDR3 has 14 amino acids. CDR3 nucleotide sequence: TGTGCCAGCAGCTCCTCACGAACCGACTACGAGCAGTACTTC. Protein: CASSSSRTDYEQYF.